This T cell receptor beta chain was captured in a study of OX40 agonist ivuxolimab in advanced cancers. Study information: The patients got ivuxolimab, which is an agonistic anti-OX40 (CD134) antibody. Ivuxolimab doses were 0.01, 0.1, 0.3, 1.5, 3 or 10 mg/kg every 2 weeks. In three patients, partial responses were observed, one with hepatocellular carcinoma and two with cutaneous melanoma. Study-wide findings and caveats: Within 6 weeks, CD4+ and CD8+ blood T cells expanded clonally at 0.1 to 3.0 mg/kg.

Sequencing used immunoSEQ multiplex PCR; TCRdb keeps in-frame clones, though not all of them. The sample lists around 19,000 clones, 74% occurring once. The junction had 0 bases not matched to a gene; V was cut back by 3 bases and J by 8 bases. CDR1 is MNHEY, CDR2 SMNVEV, per germline (reference sequence). CDR3 size: 11 residues. Remarks on this clone: No antigen is known for it.

The TCR sequence derives from an adult with an advanced solid tumor such as melanoma, head and neck, liver or kidney cancer. The source was CD4+ or CD8+ T cells sorted from blood, collected in a trial of the OX40 agonist ivuxolimab. The rearrangement joins TRBV27 to TRBJ1-1, with 7 bases that match TRBD1. In DNA form, the CDR3 reads TGTGCCAGCAGTTTGGGACAGGAAGCTTTCTTT. This sequence encodes CASSLGQEAFF.